The clone carrying this T cell receptor beta chain was detected a few times. Antigen: not known. Germline V gene data show CDR1 as DFQATT and CDR2 as SNEGSKA (reference sequence). V was shortened by 6 bases and J by 9 bases, with 15 bases between the two germline ends. The CDR3 runs 13 residues. Certain patients were not enrolled. These were patients with other autoimmune diseases, uncontrolled infections, pregnancy or lactation. The source of the sample is a study of Graves' ophthalmopathy and Graves' hyperthyroidism. Study outcomes and limitations: For predicting ophthalmopathy progression, the model had 60% to 71% sensitivity and nearly 75% specificity.

Amplified TCR beta CDR3 regions were obtained using RNA transcripts as template. RT-PCR in the first round used HTBI primers; a second-round multiplex PCR followed. TCRdb fed the multiplex PCR reads into MiXCR, producing one record per CDR3 protein. The table lists 150,000 or so distinct CDR3 sequences, around two fifths of them singletons. The rearrangement links TRBV20-1 to TRBJ1-6; a weak D match, TRBD1 (5 bases). The clonotype comes from a woman in her forties with Graves' ophthalmopathy. Sequencing input: peripheral blood. The CDR3: CSAGTDGGSPLHF. In DNA, the CDR3 is TGCAGTGCCGGGACCGACGGCGGTTCACCCCTCCACTTT.